This TCR beta chain was sequenced for a study of spatial heterogeneity in lung cancer. Background on the study: Each time, sequencing found more beta-chain sequences than alpha-chain sequences. An average of more than ten raw reads was observed per unique TCR and UMI combination.

This clonotype showed up many times. Its antigen is not known. General study findings and limits: Ubiquitous expanded tumor TCRs surfaced in blood more at resection than they did at follow-up.

Trimming removed 1 base from V and 6 bases from J, with 16 bases in between. The germline CDR1 and CDR2 sequences are GTSNPN and SVGIG (reference sequence). The CDR3 length is 15 residues. Each TCR cDNA molecule carried a unique molecular identifier. TCRdb passed the 5' RACE reads through MiXCR, listing each CDR3 protein once. The data hold tens of thousands of distinct CDR3 sequences, with approximately 7.2% observed a single time. The time point: sample taken at primary tumor resection. The input material, whole RNA from tumor, nontumor lung or frozen PBMC, was sequenced unsorted. The sample here was PBMCs, taken at surgery. The TCR sequence derives from a male donor with early-stage non-small cell lung cancer. The gene calls are TRBV30 and TRBJ2-4; no reliable D call. DNA of the CDR3: TGTGCCTGGAGTGCCAGAGGCTCCGTCTTAAACATTCAGTACTTC. This sequence encodes CAWSARGSVLNIQYF.